Listed below are T cell receptor beta chains from one sample, sequenced in a study of cytomegalovirus exposure and HLA in healthy donors. Method: immunoSEQ multiplex PCR; TCRdb's copy keeps in-frame clones and lacks some. Of 50,000 to 70,000 clones listed, approximately 80% were seen once; the top ten hold 3%. The sequenced sample was PBMCs. Receptors originate from a girl between 5 and 17 years old in good health and CMV-seropositive. Each CDR3 is given with its conserved first and last residue. D genes are given only for firm matches. Size values are once, few and many counts, or a class for expanded clones, and some rows have none.

j_gene: TRBJ2-1
v_gene: TRBV4-3
d_gene: -
abundance: -
CDR3nt: TGCGCCAGCAGCCAAGATTCCGCGCCGTACAATGAGCAGTTCTTC
CDR3aa: CASSQDSAPYNEQFF

j_gene: TRBJ2-7
v_gene: TRBV25-1
d_gene: -
abundance: -
CDR3nt: TGTGCCAGCAGAGCACCTAGCTCCTACGAGCAGTACTTC
CDR3aa: CASRAPSSYEQYF

j_gene: TRBJ1-1
v_gene: TRBV5-1
d_gene: -
abundance: -
CDR3nt: TGCGCCAGCAGCTTGGATAGGCGGGCTGAAGCTTTCTTT
CDR3aa: CASSLDRRAEAFF

j_gene: TRBJ2-3
v_gene: TRBV29-1
d_gene: -
abundance: -
CDR3nt: TGCAGCGTTGTGTTGTCGGGTACGCAGTATTTT
CDR3aa: CSVVLSGTQYF

j_gene: TRBJ1-5
v_gene: TRBV10-2
d_gene: TRBD1
abundance: once
CDR3nt: TGCGCCAGCAGTCCGGGACAGGGGGGCAATCAGCCCCAGCATTTT
CDR3aa: CASSPGQGGNQPQHF

j_gene: TRBJ2-7
v_gene: TRBV28
d_gene: TRBD2
abundance: -
CDR3nt: TGTGCCAGCAGTTTCCGCCTGGTGGCGGGAGGAGGCGAGCAGTACTTC
CDR3aa: CASSFRLVAGGGEQYF

j_gene: TRBJ1-4
v_gene: TRBV6-5
d_gene: -
abundance: -
CDR3nt: TGTGCCAGCAGTTACGGGGCAGGGAATGAAAAACTGTTTTTT
CDR3aa: CASSYGAGNEKLFF

j_gene: TRBJ1-6
v_gene: TRBV6-5
d_gene: TRBD1
abundance: -
CDR3nt: TGTGCCAGCACCTCAATGACAGGGCTGGGGTCACCCCTCCACTTT
CDR3aa: CASTSMTGLGSPLHF

j_gene: TRBJ2-7
v_gene: TRBV7-9
d_gene: TRBD1
abundance: -
CDR3nt: TGTGCCAGCAGCCAGCCCAGGACAGGGGAATTTGGATCCTACGAGCAGTACTTC
CDR3aa: CASSQPRTGEFGSYEQYF

j_gene: TRBJ2-3
v_gene: TRBV19
d_gene: -
abundance: -
CDR3nt: TGTGCCACTGCCCGGGACACAGATACGCAGTATTTT
CDR3aa: CATARDTDTQYF

j_gene: TRBJ2-3
v_gene: TRBV5-1
d_gene: -
abundance: -
CDR3nt: TGCGCCAGCGCCCCCGTGGACTTTCCTCAGTATTTT
CDR3aa: CASAPVDFPQYF

j_gene: TRBJ2-7
v_gene: TRBV30
d_gene: -
abundance: -
CDR3nt: TGTGCCTGGAGTGTTCCCTTCACGGCGGGATCTAAGTACGAGCAGTACTTC
CDR3aa: CAWSVPFTAGSKYEQYF

j_gene: TRBJ1-2
v_gene: TRBV10-2
d_gene: TRBD1
abundance: -
CDR3nt: TGCGCCAGCAGTGGGACAGGGGCTGGCTACACCTTC
CDR3aa: CASSGTGAGYTF

j_gene: TRBJ1-5
v_gene: TRBV11-2
d_gene: -
abundance: -
CDR3nt: TGTGCCAGCAGCTTAAGCAGGGATCAGCCCCAGCATTTT
CDR3aa: CASSLSRDQPQHF

j_gene: TRBJ1-6
v_gene: TRBV5-1
d_gene: -
abundance: -
CDR3nt: TGCGCCAGCAGCCGAGGGAGTTCACCCCTCCACTTT
CDR3aa: CASSRGSSPLHF

j_gene: TRBJ1-1
v_gene: TRBV2
d_gene: TRBD1
abundance: -
CDR3nt: TGTGCCAGCAATCGACAGGGGGGCATGAACACTGAAGCTTTCTTT
CDR3aa: CASNRQGGMNTEAFF

j_gene: TRBJ2-4
v_gene: TRBV13
d_gene: -
abundance: few
CDR3nt: TGTGCCAGCAGCTTAGGGGCCCCACCCAACATTCAGTACTTC
CDR3aa: CASSLGAPPNIQYF

j_gene: TRBJ2-1
v_gene: TRBV5-1
d_gene: TRBD2
abundance: -
CDR3nt: TGCGCCAGCAGCTTGTGGCGGGAGGGCCTGTGGAATGAGCAGTTCTTC
CDR3aa: CASSLWREGLWNEQFF

j_gene: TRBJ2-7
v_gene: TRBV11-3
d_gene: TRBD2
abundance: once
CDR3nt: TGTGCCAGCAGCGAATCAGGACTAGCGTCCGAGCAGTACTTC
CDR3aa: CASSESGLASEQYF

j_gene: TRBJ1-2
v_gene: TRBV11-2
d_gene: -
abundance: -
CDR3nt: TGTGCCAGCAGCTCGACAGGTTACGATGGCTACACCTTC
CDR3aa: CASSSTGYDGYTF

j_gene: TRBJ1-6
v_gene: TRBV4-1
d_gene: TRBD1
abundance: once
CDR3nt: TGCGCCAGCAGCCAAGATGCCTGGCCAGGGGGGAATTCACCCCTCCACTTT
CDR3aa: CASSQDAWPGGNSPLHF

j_gene: TRBJ1-1
v_gene: TRBV5-1
d_gene: TRBD1
abundance: once
CDR3nt: TGCGCCAGCAGCCCCGGGACAGGGGGCACTGAAGCTTTCTTT
CDR3aa: CASSPGTGGTEAFF

j_gene: TRBJ2-1
v_gene: TRBV7-2
d_gene: -
abundance: -
CDR3nt: TGTGCCAGCAGCCCTCCGACTAGCAATGAGCAGTTCTTC
CDR3aa: CASSPPTSNEQFF

j_gene: TRBJ2-6
v_gene: TRBV5-4
d_gene: TRBD1
abundance: -
CDR3nt: TGTGCCAGCAGCCGATCCGGGACAGGGGGGTTATTGGGTGGGGCCAACGTCCTGACTTTC
CDR3aa: CASSRSGTGGLLGGANVLTF

j_gene: TRBJ1-5
v_gene: TRBV7-9
d_gene: TRBD1
abundance: few
CDR3nt: TGTGCCAGCAGCCCGGGACAGTGGGGCGATCAGCCCCAGCATTTT
CDR3aa: CASSPGQWGDQPQHF

j_gene: TRBJ1-4
v_gene: TRBV11-2
d_gene: -
abundance: -
CDR3nt: TGTGCCAGCAGCTTGGGCAGGACTAATGAAAAACTGTTTTTT
CDR3aa: CASSLGRTNEKLFF

j_gene: TRBJ2-3
v_gene: TRBV29-1
d_gene: TRBD2
abundance: few
CDR3nt: TGCAGCGCGGTTGGACTAGCGGGAGCATATACGCAGTATTTT
CDR3aa: CSAVGLAGAYTQYF

j_gene: TRBJ2-1
v_gene: TRBV7-2
d_gene: TRBD2
abundance: once
CDR3nt: TGTGCCAGCAGCCCTCACTCGGCGGGAGGGTTGTATGAGCAGTTCTTC
CDR3aa: CASSPHSAGGLYEQFF

j_gene: TRBJ1-2
v_gene: TRBV28
d_gene: -
abundance: -
CDR3nt: TGTGCCACCAGGGACTCTTCTTCCTATGGCTACACCTTC
CDR3aa: CATRDSSSYGYTF

j_gene: TRBJ1-4
v_gene: TRBV6-9
d_gene: -
abundance: -
CDR3nt: TGTGCCAGCACTTCTTTCCCAGGGTTAGAAAAACTGTTTTTT
CDR3aa: CASTSFPGLEKLFF

j_gene: TRBJ1-3
v_gene: TRBV7-2
d_gene: -
abundance: -
CDR3nt: TGTGCCAGCAGGCCGACAGTTTCATCTGGAAACACCATATATTTT
CDR3aa: CASRPTVSSGNTIYF

j_gene: TRBJ2-3
v_gene: TRBV4-2
d_gene: -
abundance: -
CDR3nt: TGTGCCAGCAGCCAAGAGAGGGCCGGGGGCACAGATACGCAGTATTTT
CDR3aa: CASSQERAGGTDTQYF